This is a list of T cell receptor beta chains from one sample in a study of cytomegalovirus exposure and HLA in healthy donors. Data came from immunoSEQ multiplex PCR; TCRdb stores just in-frame clones and leaves some out. The sample consists of 190,000 or so clones, more than 80% of them appearing once. The specimen was PBMCs. The receptors come from a boy under 18 in good health and CMV-seronegative. The CDR3 runs from the conserved cysteine through the conserved F or W. Fields, in order: V gene, D gene, J gene, clone size, CDR3 DNA, CDR3 protein. The D gene is left open where the match is weak. Size tells how often a clone was seen (once, few, many) or the class of an expanded clone, and some rows leave it out.

v_call: TRBV4-1
d_call: TRBD1
j_call: TRBJ1-4
clone_size: .
cdr3_nt: TGCGCCAGCAGCCAAGATCCGGCAGGGGGCTTTAATGAAAAACTGTTTTTT
cdr3_aa: CASSQDPAGGFNEKLFF

v_call: TRBV4-2
d_call: TRBD2
j_call: TRBJ2-3
clone_size: .
cdr3_nt: TGTGCCAGCAGCCAAGAACTTGCGGGAGCGATAGATACGCAGTATTTT
cdr3_aa: CASSQELAGAIDTQYF

v_call: TRBV15
d_call: TRBD1
j_call: TRBJ1-4
clone_size: .
cdr3_nt: TGTGCCACCAGCAGGGGCCGACAGGGCCCTGTTGCAACTAATGAAAAACTGTTTTTT
cdr3_aa: CATSRGRQGPVATNEKLFF

v_call: TRBV7-9
d_call: .
j_call: TRBJ1-1
clone_size: .
cdr3_nt: TGTGCCAGCAGCGAGAAGCGTAAGGAGAGGACTGAAGCTTTCTTT
cdr3_aa: CASSEKRKERTEAFF

v_call: TRBV27
d_call: TRBD1
j_call: TRBJ1-2
clone_size: .
cdr3_nt: TGTGCCAGCAGTTGGGACAGGGGGTATGGCTACACCTTC
cdr3_aa: CASSWDRGYGYTF

v_call: TRBV30
d_call: .
j_call: TRBJ1-1
clone_size: .
cdr3_nt: TGTGCCTGCTCCCCTGGGGGGGGGAACACTGAAGCTTTCTTT
cdr3_aa: CACSPGGGNTEAFF

v_call: TRBV4-1
d_call: .
j_call: TRBJ2-2
clone_size: .
cdr3_nt: TGCGCCAGCCATTCCGTCGGGACCGGGGAGCTGTTTTTT
cdr3_aa: CASHSVGTGELFF

v_call: TRBV9
d_call: .
j_call: TRBJ1-2
clone_size: .
cdr3_nt: TGTGCCAGCAGCATCCCAACGGGTCCAGGGGTCCCCCTCGGCGGCTACACCTTC
cdr3_aa: CASSIPTGPGVPLGGYTF

v_call: TRBV30
d_call: .
j_call: TRBJ2-2
clone_size: .
cdr3_nt: TGTGCCCGACAGAGTACCGGGGAGCTGTTTTTT
cdr3_aa: CARQSTGELFF

v_call: TRBV5-1
d_call: TRBD1
j_call: TRBJ2-1
clone_size: few
cdr3_nt: TGCGCCAGCAGTTCCTCCGACAGGGGGGGCCATGAGCAGTTCTTC
cdr3_aa: CASSSSDRGGHEQFF

v_call: TRBV27
d_call: .
j_call: TRBJ1-6
clone_size: .
cdr3_nt: TGTGCCAGCAGTTTCTGGCAGGATAATTCACCCCTCCACTTT
cdr3_aa: CASSFWQDNSPLHF

v_call: TRBV2
d_call: .
j_call: TRBJ1-5
clone_size: .
cdr3_nt: TGTGCCAGCAGGGCAGGGGCGGCTGAGAATCAGCCCCAGCATTTT
cdr3_aa: CASRAGAAENQPQHF

v_call: TRBV19
d_call: .
j_call: TRBJ1-5
clone_size: .
cdr3_nt: TGTGCCAGTAGTTCCTATGACAGGCGGCCGTTGGAGCCCCAGCATTTT
cdr3_aa: CASSSYDRRPLEPQHF

v_call: TRBV5-1
d_call: .
j_call: TRBJ1-2
clone_size: .
cdr3_nt: TGCGCCAGCAGCTATGAAGGGTCGGGATATGGCTACACCTTC
cdr3_aa: CASSYEGSGYGYTF